This TCR beta chain was captured by sequencing in a study of PD-1 blockade in classical Hodgkin lymphoma. The study's findings and limits: Patients newly diagnosed and complete responders had comparable baseline diversity.

Time point described: cycle 4 day 1 (C4D1), after five to seven weeks of nivolumab. Relapse was seen in all patients after autologous stem cell transplantation, and brentuximab vedotin exposure was variable. Germline CDR1 is SGHAT and CDR2 is FQDESV (reference sequence). This CDR3 has 14 amino acids. The V gene lost 5 bases and the J gene lost 1 base, with 11 bases spanning the gap. The data were produced by immunoSEQ multiplex PCR, yet TCRdb's version contains in-frame clones alone and is incomplete. The sample includes just under 65,000 clones, roughly nine tenths of them seen just once. The sample holds one count of this clone. Its specificity is not known.

The sequence was obtained from a human donor with classical Hodgkin lymphoma. The sample consisted of peripheral blood mononuclear cells (PBMCs), taken before the fourth cycle of nivolumab. The chain couples TRBV11-1 to TRBJ2-5; a weak D match, TRBD1 (6 bases). The chain's CDR3 is CASSTRQAQETQYF. The CDR3, as DNA: TGTGCCAGCAGCACACGACAGGCCCAAGAGACCCAGTACTTC.